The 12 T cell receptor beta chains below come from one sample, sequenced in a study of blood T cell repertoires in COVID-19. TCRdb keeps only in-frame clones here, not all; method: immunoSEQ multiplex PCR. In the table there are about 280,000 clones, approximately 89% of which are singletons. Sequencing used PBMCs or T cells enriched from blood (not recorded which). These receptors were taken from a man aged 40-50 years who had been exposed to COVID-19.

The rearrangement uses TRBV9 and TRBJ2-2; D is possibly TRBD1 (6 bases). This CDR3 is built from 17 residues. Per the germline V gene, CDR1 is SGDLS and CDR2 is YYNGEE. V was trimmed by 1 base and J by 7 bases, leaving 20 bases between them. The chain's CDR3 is CASSVLAKGVIVGELFF. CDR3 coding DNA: TGTGCCAGCAGCGTACTCGCCAAGGGGGTAATTGTCGGGGAGCTGTTTTTT.

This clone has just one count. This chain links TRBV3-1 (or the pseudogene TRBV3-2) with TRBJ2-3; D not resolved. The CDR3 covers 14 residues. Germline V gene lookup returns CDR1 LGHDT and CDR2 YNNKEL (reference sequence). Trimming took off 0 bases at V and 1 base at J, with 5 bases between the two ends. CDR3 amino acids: CASSQEVGTDTQYF. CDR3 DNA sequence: TGTGCCAGCAGCCAAGAAGTAGGCACAGATACGCAGTATTTT.

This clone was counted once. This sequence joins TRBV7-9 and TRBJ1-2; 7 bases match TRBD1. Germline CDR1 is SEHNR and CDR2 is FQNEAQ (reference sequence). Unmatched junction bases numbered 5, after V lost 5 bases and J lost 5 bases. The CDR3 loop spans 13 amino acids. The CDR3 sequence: CASSPGTVYGYTF. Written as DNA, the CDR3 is TGTGCCAGCAGCCCAGGGACAGTTTATGGCTACACCTTC.

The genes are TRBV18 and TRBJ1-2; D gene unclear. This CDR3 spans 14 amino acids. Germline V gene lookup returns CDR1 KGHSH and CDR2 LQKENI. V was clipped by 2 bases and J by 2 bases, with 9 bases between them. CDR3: CASSPETVNYGYTF. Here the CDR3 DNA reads TGTGCCAGCTCACCAGAAACAGTAAACTATGGCTACACCTTC. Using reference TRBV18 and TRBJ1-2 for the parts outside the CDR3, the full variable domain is NAGVMQNPRHLVRRRGQEARLRCSPMKGHSHVYWYRQLPEEGLKFMVYLQKENIIDESGMPKERFSAEFPKEGPSILRIQQVVRGDSAAYFCASSPETVNYGYTFGSGTRLTVV.

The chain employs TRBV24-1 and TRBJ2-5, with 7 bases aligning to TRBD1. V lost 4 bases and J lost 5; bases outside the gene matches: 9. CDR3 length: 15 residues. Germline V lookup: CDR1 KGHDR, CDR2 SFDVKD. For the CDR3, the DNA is TGTGCCACCAGTGAGCATACAGGGGTGGGGGAGACCCAGTACTTC. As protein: CATSEHTGVGETQYF.

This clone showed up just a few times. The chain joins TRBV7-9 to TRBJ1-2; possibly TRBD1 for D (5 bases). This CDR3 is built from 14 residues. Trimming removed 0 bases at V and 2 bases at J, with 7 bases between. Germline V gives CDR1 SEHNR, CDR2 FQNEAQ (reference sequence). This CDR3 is CASSLADMNYGYTF. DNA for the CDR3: TGTGCCAGCAGCTTAGCGGACATGAACTATGGCTACACCTTC.

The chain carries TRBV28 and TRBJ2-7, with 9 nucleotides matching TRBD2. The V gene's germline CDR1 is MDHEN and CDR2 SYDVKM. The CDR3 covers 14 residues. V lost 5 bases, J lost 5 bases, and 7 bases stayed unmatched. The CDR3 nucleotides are TGTGCCAGCAGTCTATCTAGCGGGAAAGACGAGCAGTACTTC. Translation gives CASSLSSGKDEQYF. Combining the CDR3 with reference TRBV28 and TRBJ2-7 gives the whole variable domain DVKVTQSSRYLVKRTGEKVFLECVQDMDHENMFWYRQDPGLGLRLIYFSYDVKMKEKGDIPEGYSVSREKKERFSLILESASTNQTSMYLCASSLSSGKDEQYFGPGTRLTVT.

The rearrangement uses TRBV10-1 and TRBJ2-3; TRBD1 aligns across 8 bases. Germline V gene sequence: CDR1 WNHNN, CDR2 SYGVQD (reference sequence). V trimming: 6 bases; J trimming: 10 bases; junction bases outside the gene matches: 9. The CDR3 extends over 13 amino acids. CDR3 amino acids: CASSKTGADAQYF. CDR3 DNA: TGCGCCAGCAGCAAGACAGGGGCAGACGCGCAGTATTTT.

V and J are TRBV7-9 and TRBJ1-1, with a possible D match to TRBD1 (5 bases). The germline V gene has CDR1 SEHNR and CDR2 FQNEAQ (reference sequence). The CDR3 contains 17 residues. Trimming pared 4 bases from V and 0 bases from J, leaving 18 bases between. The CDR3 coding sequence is TGTGCCAGCAGCTACCAAAGAATGACAGAATTGAACACTGAAGCTTTCTTT. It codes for CASSYQRMTELNTEAFF.

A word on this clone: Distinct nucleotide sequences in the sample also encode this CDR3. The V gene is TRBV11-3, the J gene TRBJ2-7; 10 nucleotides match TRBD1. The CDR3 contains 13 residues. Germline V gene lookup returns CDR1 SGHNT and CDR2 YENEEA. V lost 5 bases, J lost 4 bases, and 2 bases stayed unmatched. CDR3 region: CASSPGQGYEQYF. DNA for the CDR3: TGTGCCAGCAGCCCGGGACAGGGGTACGAGCAGTACTTC. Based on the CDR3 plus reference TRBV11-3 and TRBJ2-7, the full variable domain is EAGVVQSPRYKIIEKKQPVAFWCNPISGHNTLYWYLQNLGQGPELLIRYENEEAVDDSQLPKDRFSAERLKGVDSTLKIQPAELGDSAVYLCASSPGQGYEQYFGPGTRLTVT.

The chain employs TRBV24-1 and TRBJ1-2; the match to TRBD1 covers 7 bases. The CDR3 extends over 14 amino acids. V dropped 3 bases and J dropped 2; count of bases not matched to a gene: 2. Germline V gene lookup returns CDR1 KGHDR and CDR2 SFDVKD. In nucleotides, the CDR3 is TGTGCCACCAGTGATCCGGGACAGAACTATGGCTACACCTTC. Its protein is CATSDPGQNYGYTF.

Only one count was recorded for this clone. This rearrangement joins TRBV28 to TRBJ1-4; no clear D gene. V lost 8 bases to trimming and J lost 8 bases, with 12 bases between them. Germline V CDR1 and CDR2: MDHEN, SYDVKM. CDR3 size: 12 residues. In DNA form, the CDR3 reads TGTGCCAGCCGATCGGGGTACGAAAAACTGTTTTTT. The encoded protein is CASRSGYEKLFF.